This T cell receptor (beta chain) was identified in a study of blood T cell dynamics during melanoma immunotherapy. Overall study: First-line therapy was either pembrolizumab or nivolumab with ipilimumab for metastatic melanoma.

Stated time point: week 3, after first cycle of checkpoint inhibitor. The data were produced by immunoSEQ multiplex PCR, yet TCRdb's version contains in-frame clones alone and is incomplete. Of 10,000 to 15,000 clones listed, around 89% were seen once; the top ten hold around 4%. The sequencing used blood, collected from a patient treated with checkpoint blockade. This receptor was identified in a human donor with melanoma.

DNA of the CDR3: TGTGCCAGCAGCCCTAGACGGGTTGATGCATCTGGGGCCAACGTCCTGACTTTC. Protein: CASSPRRVDASGANVLTF. V and J are TRBV11-1 and TRBJ2-6; D gene ambiguous. The germline V gene has CDR1 SGHAT and CDR2 FQDESV (reference sequence). Trimming removed 5 bases at V and 1 base at J, with 18 bases between. This CDR3 has 18 amino acids.